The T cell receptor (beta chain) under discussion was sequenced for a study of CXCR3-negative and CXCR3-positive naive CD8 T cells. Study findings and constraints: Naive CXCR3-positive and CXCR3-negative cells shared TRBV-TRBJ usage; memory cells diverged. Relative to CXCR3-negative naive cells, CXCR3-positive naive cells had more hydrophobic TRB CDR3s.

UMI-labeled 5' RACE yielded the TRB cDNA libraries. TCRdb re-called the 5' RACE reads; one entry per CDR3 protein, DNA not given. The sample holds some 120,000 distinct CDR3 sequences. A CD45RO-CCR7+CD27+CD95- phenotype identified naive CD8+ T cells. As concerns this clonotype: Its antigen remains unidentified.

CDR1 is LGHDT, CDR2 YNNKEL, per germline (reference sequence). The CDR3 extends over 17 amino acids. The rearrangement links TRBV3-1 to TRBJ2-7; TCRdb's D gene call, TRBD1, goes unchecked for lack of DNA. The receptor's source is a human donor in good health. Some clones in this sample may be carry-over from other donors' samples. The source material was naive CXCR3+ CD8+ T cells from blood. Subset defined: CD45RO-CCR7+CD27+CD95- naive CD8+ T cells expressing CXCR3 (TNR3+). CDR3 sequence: CASSQDREGQGIYEQYF.